One and the same sample provided the 29 T cell receptor beta chains below, sequenced in a study of blood T cell repertoires in COVID-19 (TCRdb year 2020). Preparation of the library involved the immunoSEQ multiplex PCR assay. TCRdb provides this immuneACCESS table in a form limited to in-frame rearrangements. Some clones are lacking; in checked studies, under half of them reflect an unresolved V gene, and why the rest are absent is not known. This sample gives over 120,000 clones in total; about 80% of them show up just once. Approximately 3.8% of the sample rests with the top ten. The sample taken for sequencing was peripheral blood. These receptors were collected from a woman aged 55-75 years with acute or convalescent COVID-19.

The rearrangement links TRBV4-3 to TRBJ2-1, with D possibly matching TRBD1 (6 bases). Germline V gene data show CDR1 as LGHNA and CDR2 as YSLEER. The CDR3 sequence is 16 residues long. Trimming removed 5 bases from V and 4 bases from J, with 18 bases in between. The chain's CDR3 is CASSSYIGTPYNEQFF. In DNA form, the CDR3 reads TGCGCCAGCAGCTCCTACATAGGGACACCGTACAATGAGCAGTTCTTC.

Comments on this clone: At the DNA level, this CDR3 is encoded by other sequences in the same sample as well. V usage is TRBV6-5 and J usage is TRBJ1-2, with D possibly matching TRBD1 (5 bases). The ends were cut back, 5 bases at V and 5 bases at J, with 9 bases in the middle. Germline V gene data show CDR1 as MNHEY and CDR2 as SVGAGI. The CDR3 extends over 12 amino acids. The CDR3: CASSRGVYGYTF. CDR3 coding DNA: TGTGCCAGCAGTCGGGGGGTATATGGCTACACCTTC.

The chain is built from TRBV18 and TRBJ1-3; 9 bases are a match to TRBD1. Trimming at V came to 3 bases and at J to 0 bases, leaving 6 bases not matched to a gene. CDR1 is KGHSH and CDR2 is LQKENI in the germline V gene. The CDR3 totals 17 residues. The CDR3, as DNA: TGTGCCAGCTCACCGCCTGGACAGGGGCACTCTGGAAACACCATATATTTT. Its translation: CASSPPGQGHSGNTIYF.

Of note for this clone: This CDR3 is also generated by other DNA sequences in the sample. The genes are TRBV9 and TRBJ1-3, with D uncertain. Germline CDR1 SGDLS, CDR2 YYNGEE. This CDR3 spans 14 amino acids. The germline V and J ends were trimmed by 0 bases and 2 bases, with 6 bases remaining between them. This chain's CDR3 is CASSVGGTGNTIYF. In DNA form, the CDR3 reads TGTGCCAGCAGCGTAGGAGGAACTGGAAACACCATATATTTT. The entire variable domain, with the rest obtained from reference TRBV9 and TRBJ1-3, is as follows: DSGVTQTPKHLITATGQRVTLRCSPRSGDLSVYWYQQSLDQGLQFLIQYYNGEERAKGNILERFSAQQFPDLHSELNLSSLELGDSALYFCASSVGGTGNTIYFGEGSWLTVV.

The chain carries TRBV18 and TRBJ2-3; TRBD2 matches 8 bases. With 1 base clipped from V and 7 bases from J, the junction kept 13 bases outside the gene matches. This CDR3 comprises 17 residues. The germline V gene has CDR1 KGHSH and CDR2 LQKENI. The chain's CDR3 is CASSPLVQAGASHTQYF. DNA for the CDR3: TGTGCCAGCTCACCACTTGTGCAAGCGGGAGCCTCCCATACGCAGTATTTT.

The chain carries TRBV2 and TRBJ2-1, with unresolved D. The germline V gene encodes CDR1 SNHLY and CDR2 FYNNEI. V lost 4 bases, J lost 15 bases, and 19 bases lay in between. The CDR3 length is 13 residues. CDR3 nucleotide sequence: TGTGCCAGCAGTGGTCAAACTCGAGCGATTCCGTTCTTC. As protein: CASSGQTRAIPFF.

The rearrangement uses TRBV28 and TRBJ2-1; D is unresolved. Germline CDR1 MDHEN, CDR2 SYDVKM. Trimming took 6 bases from V and 7 from J, leaving 22 bases between them. The CDR3 is 16 residues long. The CDR3 is CASSLLDSNNQNEQFF. The CDR3, as DNA: TGTGCCAGCAGCCTGCTTGACTCAAACAATCAAAATGAGCAGTTCTTC.

This chain uses TRBV6-6 with TRBJ1-1; TRBD1 is a possible D gene (5 bases). Germline V gene sequence: CDR1 MNHNY, CDR2 SVGAGI (reference sequence). The CDR3 has 14 residues. Trimming removed 5 bases from V and 2 bases from J, with 12 bases in between. The CDR3 reads CASSTTGLNTEAFF. Here the CDR3 DNA reads TGTGCCAGCAGTACCACAGGATTAAACACTGAAGCTTTCTTT.

V gene TRBV5-1 combines with J gene TRBJ2-1; TRBD2 might be the D (6 bases). Trimming took 0 bases from V and 8 from J, leaving 12 bases between them. The CDR3 contains 14 residues. In germline, CDR1 is SGHRS, CDR2 YFSETQ. The CDR3 DNA reads TGCGCCAGCAGCTTGGAAGGTACTAGCCATGAGCAGTTCTTC. As protein: CASSLEGTSHEQFF.

This clone showed up just once. The chain links TRBV29-1 to TRBJ1-3; D perhaps matches TRBD1 (6 bases). Germline V gene lookup returns CDR1 SQVTM and CDR2 ANQGSEA. V gave up 5 bases and J gave up 2 bases, with 10 bases separating them. This CDR3 region has 13 residues. CDR3 in amino acids: CSVSDRTGNTIYF. In DNA form, the CDR3 reads TGCAGCGTTAGCGACAGGACTGGAAACACCATATATTTT.

The genes are TRBV5-4 and TRBJ1-1; 7 nucleotides agree with TRBD1. Germline V lookup: CDR1 SGHNT, CDR2 YYREEE (reference sequence). V lost 1 base, J lost 7 bases, and 4 bases stayed unmatched. CDR3 size: 13 residues. CDR3 protein: CASSLQGGGEAFF. In DNA form, the CDR3 reads TGTGCCAGCAGCTTGCAAGGGGGCGGTGAAGCTTTCTTT.

The rearrangement uses TRBV2 and TRBJ1-5; D is undetermined. Trimming left V 4 bases short and J 3 bases short, with 10 bases between. This CDR3 comprises 14 residues. Germline V lookup: CDR1 SNHLY, CDR2 FYNNEI. The CDR3 protein is CASSAEQYNQPQHF. The CDR3 nucleotides are TGTGCCAGCAGTGCGGAGCAGTACAATCAGCCCCAGCATTTT.

The rearrangement uses TRBV12-3 or TRBV12-4 and TRBJ1-5, with 7 bases matching TRBD1. J was trimmed by 7 bases and V by 8 bases; bases with no gene match: 8. The CDR3 consists of 13 residues. The CDR3, as DNA: TGTGCCAGCGGTCGGACAGGCGGGCAGCCCCAGCATTTT. Its protein product is CASGRTGGQPQHF.

This chain uses TRBV10-1 with TRBJ2-1; 7 positions agree with TRBD2. Germline values: CDR1 WNHNN, CDR2 SYGVQD (reference sequence). V dropped 6 bases and J dropped 0; count of bases not matched to a gene: 8. The CDR3 covers 16 residues. The CDR3 region is CASSGGLSNSYNEQFF. The CDR3 region has the DNA TGCGCCAGCAGCGGGGGACTATCGAACTCCTACAATGAGCAGTTCTTC.

The J gene is TRBJ2-7, the V gene TRBV5-1, with TRBD1 identical over 10 bases. The CDR3 sequence is 14 residues long. The germline gives CDR1 SGHRS, CDR2 YFSETQ. V shed 5 bases and J 6 bases; nucleotides not matched to a gene: 8. CDR3 sequence reads: CASRSGTGVFEQYF. CDR3 bases: TGCGCCAGCAGATCCGGGACAGGGGTCTTCGAGCAGTACTTC. Drawing the rest from reference TRBV5-1 and TRBJ2-7, the complete variable domain is KAGVTQTPRYLIKTRGQQVTLSCSPISGHRSVSWYQQTPGQGLQFLFEYFSETQRNKGNFPGRFSGRQFSNSRSEMNVSTLELGDSALYLCASRSGTGVFEQYFGPGTRLTVT.

The chain carries TRBV10-3 and TRBJ1-3; TRBD1 is a possible D gene (5 bases). V was trimmed by 3 bases and J by 4 bases, leaving 13 bases between them. The germline gives CDR1 ENHRY, CDR2 SYGVKD. The CDR3 extends over 15 amino acids. CDR3 loop: CAISERGARGNTIYF. CDR3 nucleotides: TGTGCCATCAGTGAACGCGGGGCTCGGGGAAACACCATATATTTT.

A remark on this clone: Other nucleotide sequences from this sample produce the same CDR3. V usage is TRBV4-2 and J usage is TRBJ2-1; no clear D gene. This CDR3 has 15 residues. Germline values: CDR1 LGHNA, CDR2 YNFKEQ. Trimming removed 0 bases from V and 0 bases from J, with 6 bases in between. CDR3 protein: CASSQDLSSYNEQFF. The CDR3 coding sequence is TGTGCCAGCAGCCAAGACCTGAGCTCCTACAATGAGCAGTTCTTC.

The chain joins TRBV5-4 to TRBJ1-1; 7 bases agree with TRBD1. Germline CDR1 reads SGHNT; CDR2 reads YYREEE (reference sequence). The CDR3 has 14 amino acids. Germline trimming cut 1 base from V and 5 bases from J; bases unmatched to any gene: 5. Written as DNA, the CDR3 is TGTGCCAGCAGCTTGAAGGGGGCGCCTACTGAAGCTTTCTTT. Protein: CASSLKGAPTEAFF. Full variable domain (rest looked up from reference TRBV5-4 and TRBJ1-1): ETGVTQSPTHLIKTRGQQVTLRCSSQSGHNTVSWYQQALGQGPQFIFQYYREEENGRGNFPPRFSGLQFPNYSSELNVNALELDDSALYLCASSLKGAPTEAFFGQGTRLTVV.

The chain is built from TRBV30 and TRBJ2-2; 7 nucleotides match TRBD2. CDR1 and CDR2 (germline): GTSNPN, SVGIG (reference sequence). The CDR3 covers 15 residues. J lost 3 bases, V lost 5 bases, and 9 bases had no gene match. Here the CDR3 DNA reads TGTGCCTGGGGGGACCCCGGGAGGTACACCGGGGAGCTGTTTTTT. Translation: CAWGDPGRYTGELFF.

The chain links TRBV18 to TRBJ1-1; D perhaps matches TRBD1 (6 bases). The V gene's germline CDR1 is KGHSH and CDR2 LQKENI. Trimming stripped 4 bases from V and 1 base from J, with 7 bases between. This CDR3 comprises 13 residues. CDR3: CASSRTENTEAFF. The CDR3 region has the DNA TGTGCCAGCTCACGGACAGAGAACACTGAAGCTTTCTTT.

This chain joins TRBV4-1 and TRBJ2-1; possible D gene TRBD1, 5 bases. V dropped 0 bases and J dropped 7 bases, with 7 bases sitting between them. This CDR3 spans 13 amino acids. CDR1 is MGHRA, CDR2 YSYEKL, per germline. The CDR3 nucleotides read TGCGCCAGCAGCCAAGAGACAGAGAATGAGCAGTTCTTC. Protein product: CASSQETENEQFF.

The chain joins TRBV24-1 to TRBJ2-5; D is perhaps TRBD2 (6 bases). V lost 9 bases and J 3 bases, leaving 19 bases between the germline ends. Germline V lookup: CDR1 KGHDR, CDR2 SFDVKD. The CDR3 runs 15 residues. CDR3 bases: TGTGCCACCGCCGACTTTAGCGGAAGTAAAGAGACCCAGTACTTC. It encodes CATADFSGSKETQYF.

The rearrangement uses TRBV3-1 (or the pseudogene TRBV3-2) and TRBJ2-3, with 14 bases fitting TRBD2. The V and J ends lost 3 bases and 5 bases, in that order; junction bases with no gene match: 7. This CDR3 contains 17 residues. The germline V gene has CDR1 LGHDT and CDR2 YNNKEL (reference sequence). CDR3 protein: CASSHFIGLAGGDTQYF. The CDR3 DNA reads TGTGCCAGCAGCCATTTTATCGGACTAGCGGGAGGAGATACGCAGTATTTT.

The CDR3, as DNA: TGTGCCAGCTCACCCGGACAGGCACCACCTACAGATGAGCAGTTCTTC. Its translation is CASSPGQAPPTDEQFF. This rearrangement joins TRBV18 to TRBJ2-1, with 7 bases identical to TRBD1. Germline-derived CDR1 and CDR2 are KGHSH and LQKENI. Germline trimming cut 3 bases from V and 8 bases from J; bases unmatched to any gene: 13. This CDR3 comprises 16 residues.

The V and J genes are TRBV28 and TRBJ1-2; 7 bases are shared with TRBD1. This CDR3 has 16 amino acids. V lost 6 bases and J lost 1; bases outside the gene matches: 11. Germline loops: CDR1 MDHEN, CDR2 SYDVKM. The CDR3 protein is CASSAPPGGGNYGYTF. The CDR3 DNA reads TGTGCCAGCAGCGCGCCTCCAGGGGGAGGTAACTATGGCTACACCTTC.

This clone was counted between two and nine times. V is TRBV15 and J is TRBJ2-5, with unresolved D. V lost 6 bases and J 0 bases, leaving 8 bases between the germline ends. Germline CDR1 and CDR2: LNHNV and YYDKDF (reference sequence). The CDR3 consists of 13 residues. In DNA form, the CDR3 reads TGTGCCACCAGTAAAGCTTACCAAGAGACCCAGTACTTC. Its protein is CATSKAYQETQYF. The variable domain in full, with the rest retrieved from reference TRBV15 and TRBJ2-5, is DAMVIQNPRYQVTQFGKPVTLSCSQTLNHNVMYWYQQKSSQAPKLLFHYYDKDFNNEADTPDNFQSRRPNTSFCFLDIRSPGLGDTAMYLCATSKAYQETQYFGPGTRLLVL.

This chain links TRBV18 with TRBJ1-2; TRBD1 matches at 8 bases. The V gene's germline CDR1 is KGHSH and CDR2 LQKENI. V dropped 1 base and J dropped 8; count of bases not matched to a gene: 9. The CDR3 covers 15 residues. Written as DNA, the CDR3 is TGTGCCAGCTCACCACGGGCGACAGGGGACGGAGGCTACACCTTC. Protein sequence: CASSPRATGDGGYTF.

The genes are TRBV2 and TRBJ2-5; 9 bases match TRBD1. This CDR3 has 16 amino acids. Trimming took 6 bases from V and 5 from J; bases not matched to a gene: 13. Germline CDR1 is SNHLY and CDR2 is FYNNEI. The CDR3 DNA reads as TGTGCCAGCAGCCTCACCGGGACAGGGAGTCGGGAGACCCAGTACTTC. It codes for CASSLTGTGSRETQYF.

The chain carries TRBV3-1 (or the pseudogene TRBV3-2) and TRBJ1-3, with 7 bases lining up with TRBD1. This CDR3 has 15 amino acids. V was pared by 2 bases and J by 0 bases, with 1 base of the junction left unmatched. Per germline, CDR1 LGHDT and CDR2 YNNKEL (reference sequence). The CDR3 protein is CASSQRGLSGNTIYF. The CDR3 DNA is TGTGCCAGCAGCCAAAGGGGGCTCTCTGGAAACACCATATATTTT.